This is a list of T cell receptor beta chains from one sample in a study of molecular identifiers for immune sequencing clone quantification. One entry per CDR3 protein results from TCRdb running MiXCR on the PCR reads. The sample has fewer than 350,000 distinct CDR3 sequences, about a fifth seen once; the top ten hold under 0.95%. The specimen was naive CD8+ T cells from blood, with Jurkat cell RNA spiked in. These receptors all stem from a human donor in good health. Some libraries in this study had Jurkat cell RNA spiked in. Each CDR3 is given with its conserved first and last residue. The D gene is left open where the match is weak. A row's size may be missing; if present it is once, few, many or a size class.

d_call j_call v_call clone_size cdr3_nt cdr3_aa
TRBD1 TRBJ2-7 TRBV29-1 many TGCAGCGTTGTGCAACAGGGGGCGAACGAGCAGTACTTC CSVVQQGANEQYF
TRBD1 TRBJ2-7 TRBV13 many TGTGCCAGCAGCCCACGGGACAGACCCCTCTACGAGCAGTACTTC CASSPRDRPLYEQYF
. TRBJ2-3 TRBV27 few TGTGCCAGCAGTTTATCTGGGCGAAGCACAGATACGCAGTATTTT CASSLSGRSTDTQYF
TRBD2 TRBJ2-7 TRBV5-4 many TGTGCCAGCAGCTTGGCCCGGGGGGCCTACGAGCAGTACTTC CASSLARGAYEQYF
. TRBJ1-1 TRBV18 many TGTGCCAGCTCACCGGACACGGGGAGGACTGAAGCTTTCTTT CASSPDTGRTEAFF
TRBD2 TRBJ2-1 TRBV7-2 many TGTGCCAGCAGCTCCCCTAGGGAGGGGTACAATGAGCAGTTCTTC CASSSPREGYNEQFF
. TRBJ2-7 TRBV27 many TGTGCCAGCAGCCACGGGTACGAGCAGTACTTC CASSHGYEQYF
. TRBJ2-7 TRBV9 many TGTGCCAGCAGCGTAGGTTCAGGGGTAGCTAGCGAGCAGTACTTC CASSVGSGVASEQYF
TRBD2 TRBJ2-3 TRBV13 many TGTGCCAGCAGCTTAGAGTCACTAGCGGGTACAGATACGCAGTATTTT CASSLESLAGTDTQYF
. TRBJ1-1 TRBV7-9 many TGTGCCAGCAGCTTAGCCTTGATGGGGGATGAAGCTTTCTTT CASSLALMGDEAFF
. TRBJ2-7 TRBV10-3 . TGTGCCATCACTACAGGGAACTACGAGCAGTGCTTC CAITTGNYEQCF
. TRBJ2-3 TRBV12-3/TRBV12-4 many TGTGCCAGCAGTTTTATTACTTTCCCAGATACGCAGTATTTT CASSFITFPDTQYF
. TRBJ1-2 TRBV24-1 many TGTGCCACCAGTGACAGACAGTACTCTAACTATGGCTACACCTTC CATSDRQYSNYGYTF
. TRBJ2-1 TRBV7-9 many TGTGCCAGCAGCCAGAGCGAGAGTACCTACAATGAGCAGTTCTTC CASSQSESTYNEQFF
. TRBJ2-5 TRBV4-2 many TGTGCCAGCAGCCAACAAGACGGGCCGACCCAAGAGACCCAGTACTTC CASSQQDGPTQETQYF
TRBD2 TRBJ2-3 TRBV9 few TGTGCCAGCAGCGTAGATGGGACTAGCGGGGGGGCCGATACAGATACGCAGTATTTT CASSVDGTSGGADTDTQYF
. TRBJ2-3 TRBV15 many TGTGCCACCAGCAGAGATCCCCCCGAGGGCCCAGATACGCAGTATTTT CATSRDPPEGPDTQYF
TRBD1 TRBJ2-1 TRBV11-2 many TGTGCCAGCGAAAGGGGGCACAATGAGCAGTTCTTC CASERGHNEQFF
. TRBJ2-7 TRBV19 many TGTGCCAGCCGCGGAGGCTACGAGCAGTACTTC CASRGGYEQYF
TRBD2 TRBJ2-2 TRBV14 many TGTGCCAGCAGCAGATTAGCGGGAGTATACACCGGGGAGCTGTTTTTT CASSRLAGVYTGELFF
TRBD2 TRBJ2-1 TRBV4-1 many TGCGCCAGCAGCCAAGAGCCCATGACTAGCCAACTCAATGAGCAGTTCTTC CASSQEPMTSQLNEQFF
. TRBJ2-6 TRBV4-3 many TGCGCCAGCAGCCAAGAACGTACTGGGGCCAACGTCCTGACTTTC CASSQERTGANVLTF
TRBD1 TRBJ2-2 TRBV6-5 many TGTGCCACCGCGCAGGGGGCAGGGACCGGGGAGCTGTTTTTT CATAQGAGTGELFF
TRBD1 TRBJ1-5 TRBV12-3/TRBV12-4 many TGTGCCAGCAGTTTTACAGGGGACAATCAGCCCCAGCATTTT CASSFTGDNQPQHF
TRBD2 TRBJ2-1 TRBV4-1 few TGCGCCAGCAGCCAAGATAGGGCTAGCGGGAGAGACAATGAGCAGTTCTTC CASSQDRASGRDNEQFF
. TRBJ2-7 TRBV9 many TGTGCCAGCAGCGTAGGCGAGACGGATCTCTACGAGCAGTACTTC CASSVGETDLYEQYF
. TRBJ2-7 TRBV10-3 many TGTGCCATCAGTGAAAAAGGGTACGAGCAGTACTTC CAISEKGYEQYF
. TRBJ2-7 TRBV7-9 many TGTGCCAGCAGCTTGGTTGAGGCTCTCAACTACGAGCAGTACTTC CASSLVEALNYEQYF
. TRBJ2-7 TRBV5-3 many TGTGCCAGCAGGCCGGGACGGAATTATAAGCAGTACTTC CASRPGRNYKQYF
. TRBJ1-1 TRBV19 many TGTGCCAGCGGTGAACTGAACACTGAAGCTTTCTTT CASGELNTEAFF
TRBD1 TRBJ1-1 TRBV7-9 many TGTGCCAGCAGCTTAGTCCCCAAGGGGGCCACTGAAGCTTTCTTT CASSLVPKGATEAFF
. TRBJ2-3 TRBV27 few TGTGCCAGCAGTTTAGGTAGCGGCCGCACAGATACGCAGTATTTT CASSLGSGRTDTQYF
. TRBJ2-7 TRBV5-3 . TGTGCCAGCAGCTTGGACAACACCGCGAGCTCCTACGAGCAGTACTTC CASSLDNTASSYEQYF
. TRBJ2-3 TRBV30 . TGTGCCTGGAGTGTATTTGGGGCAGATACGCAGTATTTT CAWSVFGADTQYF
. TRBJ1-4 TRBV7-9 many TGTGCCAGCGTGGGGACTCGTGAAAAACTGTTTTTT CASVGTREKLFF
. TRBJ2-7 TRBV28 many TGTGCCAGCAGCTCTTTCGGACTATCAACGGGGGAGCAGTACTTC CASSSFGLSTGEQYF
TRBD2 TRBJ2-1 TRBV11-2 few TGTGCCAGCAGCTTAGGAGGGACTAGCGGGAACAATGAGCAGTTCTTC CASSLGGTSGNNEQFF
. TRBJ1-4 TRBV7-9 many TGTGCCAGCAGCTCAACCTCTGCGGGGGATAATGAAAAACTGTTTTTT CASSSTSAGDNEKLFF
. TRBJ2-5 TRBV12-3/TRBV12-4 . TGTGCCAGCAGTTTTTGGCCCGATCAAGAGGCCCAGTACTTC CASSFWPDQEAQYF
TRBD1 TRBJ1-1 TRBV9 few TGTGCCAGCAGCGCAACTCATTATCAGGGGGGGACTGAAGCTTTCTTT CASSATHYQGGTEAFF
. TRBJ2-3 TRBV7-7 many TGTGCCAGCAGCTTAATTTTCGGGGAGCCAGATACGCAGTATTTT CASSLIFGEPDTQYF
. TRBJ2-3 TRBV27 few TGTGCCAGCAGACAACTTACAGGGTACGATACGCAGTATTTT CASRQLTGYDTQYF
. TRBJ1-5 TRBV27 many TGTGCCAGCAGTTCCTCTGAACACAATCAGCCCCAGCATTTT CASSSSEHNQPQHF
. TRBJ2-5 TRBV28 many TGTGCCAGCAGTACCGACTCAGTCGGAGGGGAGACCCAGTACTTC CASSTDSVGGETQYF
. TRBJ2-1 TRBV18 few TGTGCCAGCTCACCACCGGGGTTTAGGAAGGAGGTTGTCTCCTACAATGAGCAGTTCTTC CASSPPGFRKEVVSYNEQFF
TRBD1 TRBJ2-7 TRBV28 few TGTGCCAGCAGTTTCCTCACCTCCGGGACAGGGGGCATCGAGCAGTACTTC CASSFLTSGTGGIEQYF
TRBD1 TRBJ2-7 TRBV11-2 many TGTGCCAGCAGCACCATCTCAGGGGGCTACGAGCAGTACTTC CASSTISGGYEQYF
TRBD2 TRBJ2-5 TRBV9 few TGTGCCAGCAGCCCTGGACTAGCGGGAACCAGCGGGACCCAGTACTTC CASSPGLAGTSGTQYF
TRBD1 TRBJ1-2 TRBV4-1 many TGCGCCAGCAGCCAAGACGGACAGGGATCCTATGGCTACACCTTC CASSQDGQGSYGYTF
TRBD2 TRBJ2-7 TRBV7-9 many TGTGCCAGCAGCCTTGGACTAGCGGGAGCCTACGAGCAGTACTTC CASSLGLAGAYEQYF
. TRBJ1-6 TRBV7-9 many TGTGCCGGCGGGGCGGCAGGCTATAATTCACCCCTCCACTTT CAGGAAGYNSPLHF